The 20 T cell receptor beta chains in this list originate from one sample, sequenced in a study of T cells in Graves' hyperthyroidism and ophthalmopathy. Template material for amplifying TCR beta CDR3 regions consisted of RNA transcripts. An initial round of RT-PCR targeting the TCR CDR3 relied on the HTBI primer set. In TCRdb, the multiplex PCR reads were re-called with MiXCR into one record per CDR3 protein. The sample has 300,000 to 500,000 distinct CDR3 sequences; over 13% are singletons. Sequences were obtained from blood. These receptors originate from a man in his fifties with Graves' ophthalmopathy.

Only a few counts were recorded for this clonotype. The chain links TRBV27 to TRBJ2-7, with 7 bases identical to TRBD2. The germline V gene has CDR1 MNHEY and CDR2 SMNVEV (reference sequence). The V gene end was trimmed by 4 bases and the J gene end by 2 bases; junction bases not matched to a gene: 5. This CDR3 has 14 amino acids. CDR3 amino acids: CASSSGTTTYEQYF. CDR3 coding DNA: TGTGCCAGCAGTTCCGGGACTACGACCTACGAGCAGTACTTC.

The CDR3 reads CASSFRAGWNEQFF. As DNA, the CDR3 is TGTGCCAGCAGTTTTAGAGCGGGATGGAATGAGCAGTTCTTC. The V call is TRBV28, the J call TRBJ2-1, with 7 bases matching TRBD2. Germline loops: CDR1 MDHEN, CDR2 SYDVKM. The CDR3 contains 14 residues. Trimming removed 3 bases from V and 7 bases from J; junction bases left unmatched: 6.

J is TRBJ2-5 and V is TRBV29-1, with TRBD1 identical over 10 bases. V shed 7 bases, J shed 2 bases, and the junction held 4 bases outside the gene matches. This CDR3 has 13 amino acids. Germline assignment: CDR1 SQVTM and CDR2 ANQGSEA. In DNA, the CDR3 is TGCAGCGCCCGACAGGGGGCTCAAGAGACCCAGTACTTC. Translation gives CSARQGAQETQYF.

This clonotype came up many times. The chain carries TRBV18 and TRBJ2-5, with D possibly matching TRBD2 (5 bases). This CDR3 comprises 14 residues. Germline V gene lookup returns CDR1 KGHSH and CDR2 LQKENI. Deletions cut 6 bases from V and 7 bases from J, with 18 bases between. The CDR3 bases are TGTGCCAGCTCTGTCGGACTGGTTGGGAGGACCCAGTACTTC. It encodes CASSVGLVGRTQYF.

The chain carries TRBV4-1 and TRBJ2-1, with 13 bases lining up with TRBD2. CDR1 MGHRA and CDR2 YSYEKL come from the germline V gene. The CDR3 is made up of 15 amino acids. Trimming at V came to 0 bases and at J to 10 bases, leaving 3 bases not matched to a gene. CDR3 in amino acids: CASSQDKLAGGEQFF. The CDR3 coding sequence is TGCGCCAGCAGCCAAGATAAACTAGCGGGAGGGGAGCAGTTCTTC.

The chain carries TRBV20-1 and TRBJ2-5, with D maybe TRBD1 (6 bases). The V gene's germline CDR1 is DFQATT and CDR2 SNEGSKA (reference sequence). The CDR3 has 11 amino acids. Trimming removed 7 bases from V and 1 base from J, with 7 bases in between. The CDR3 region has the DNA TGCAGTGGGGGGCTCCAAGAGACCCAGTACTTC. Protein product: CSGGLQETQYF.

The chain is built from TRBV15 and TRBJ2-2, with D maybe TRBD1 (5 bases). Germline CDR1 and CDR2: LNHNV and YYDKDF (reference sequence). Trimming pared 2 bases from V and 6 bases from J, leaving 7 bases between. This CDR3 contains 13 residues. The CDR3 DNA reads TGTGCCACCAGCAGACAGGGCCCCGGGGAGCTGTTTTTT. Protein: CATSRQGPGELFF.

This clonotype was detected ten times or more. The V and J genes are TRBV3-1 and TRBJ1-3, with unresolved D. Per germline, CDR1 LGHDT and CDR2 YNNKEL (reference sequence). V lost 4 bases, J lost 0 bases, and 7 bases lay in between. The CDR3 length is 14 residues. CDR3 coding DNA: TGTGCCAGCAGCCCCCGCCGCTCTGGAAACACCATATATTTT. Translating gives CASSPRRSGNTIYF.

This clonotype showed up many times. The V call is TRBV11-2, the J call TRBJ2-1, with a tentative D call TRBD2 (6 bases). The CDR3 has 15 amino acids. Deletions cut 7 bases from V and 4 bases from J, with 17 bases between. Per the germline V gene, CDR1 is SGHAT and CDR2 is FQNNGV. The CDR3 here is CASTPGGAGYNEQFF. The CDR3 DNA reads TGTGCCAGCACCCCCGGCGGGGCGGGATACAATGAGCAGTTCTTC.

CDR3 loop: CASSSPQGNTEAFF. CDR3 coding DNA: TGTGCCAGCAGTTCACCCCAAGGGAACACTGAAGCTTTCTTT. The rearrangement uses TRBV28 and TRBJ1-1; D call uncertain. Germline-derived CDR1 and CDR2 are MDHEN and SYDVKM. The V and J ends lost 4 bases and 1 base respectively, with 10 bases between them. The CDR3 spans 14 residues.

The chain joins TRBV7-9 to TRBJ2-3, with D uncertain. CDR1 and CDR2 from the germline V gene are SEHNR and FQNEAQ (reference sequence). V lost 5 bases and J lost 5, with 8 bases in between. CDR3 length: 12 residues. This CDR3 is CASSHERDTQYF. The CDR3 DNA reads as TGTGCCAGCAGCCACGAACGAGATACGCAGTATTTT. The variable domain in full, completed from reference TRBV7-9 and TRBJ2-3, reads DTGVSQNPRHKITKRGQNVTFRCDPISEHNRLYWYRQTLGQGPEFLTYFQNEAQLEKSRLLSDRFSAERPKGSFSTLEIQRTEQGDSAMYLCASSHERDTQYFGPGTRLTVL.

The sample holds many counts of this clonotype. This chain connects TRBV11-2 to TRBJ2-1, with 7 nucleotides matching TRBD2. Looked up from germline, CDR1 is SGHAT and CDR2 is FQNNGV. This CDR3 contains 16 residues. V gave up 1 base and J gave up 3 bases; unmatched junction bases: 6. CDR3 protein: CASSLGSGILYNEQFF. CDR3 nucleotide sequence: TGTGCCAGCAGCTTAGGAAGCGGGATACTCTACAATGAGCAGTTCTTC.

This clonotype occurred many times. The V gene is TRBV12-3 or TRBV12-4, the J gene TRBJ2-7; maybe TRBD1 (6 bases). Trimming removed 5 bases from V and 2 bases from J, with 13 bases in between. The CDR3 is made up of 14 amino acids. The CDR3 region is CASSVTQGPYEQYF. In DNA form, the CDR3 reads TGTGCCAGCAGTGTCACACAGGGCCCCTACGAGCAGTACTTC.

Details on this clonotype: Mismatch with germline at one junction end may stem from a read error. The chain uses TRBV12-3 or TRBV12-4 and TRBJ1-6, with unresolved D. The CDR3 loop spans 13 amino acids. The CDR3 region has the DNA TGTGCCGGCAGCCTTCCTGGGAATTCACCCCTCCACTTT. Translated: CAGSLPGNSPLHF.

The rearrangement joins TRBV29-1 to TRBJ2-1; no firm D call. V lost 4 bases, J lost 10 bases, and 11 bases lay in between. Germline loops: CDR1 SQVTM, CDR2 ANQGSEA. The CDR3 loop spans 11 amino acids. The DNA for the CDR3 is TGCAGCGTTGGTTCGGTGGAAGAGCAGTTCTTC. Amino acid sequence: CSVGSVEEQFF.

This clonotype was counted many times. CDR3 sequence: CASRGGPRYEQYF. The CDR3 bases are TGTGCCAGTAGAGGAGGGCCTCGTTACGAGCAGTACTTC. This sequence joins TRBV28 and TRBJ2-7; maybe TRBD2 (6 bases). The V end lost 9 bases, the J end lost 4 bases, and 16 bases lay between the germline ends. Germline CDR1 is MDHEN and CDR2 is SYDVKM. The CDR3 is 13 amino acids.

This clonotype was observed many times. The rearrangement links TRBV3-1 to TRBJ2-5; no clear D. This CDR3 is built from 13 residues. The germline gives CDR1 LGHDT, CDR2 YNNKEL (reference sequence). The V end lost 6 bases, the J end lost 6 bases, and 14 bases lay between the germline ends. Here the CDR3 DNA reads TGTGCCAGCAGTACCGGCGCGGTGAAGACCCAGTACTTC. It translates to CASSTGAVKTQYF.

Regarding this clonotype: This may be a read error, as it is one base from a much larger clone. The rearrangement uses TRBV12-3 or TRBV12-4 and TRBJ2-1; D is unclear. The CDR3 runs to 14 residues. V was cut by 4 bases and J by 4 bases, with 11 bases left in between. CDR3 in DNA: TGTGCCAGCAGTTGGTGGGGTCGGTACAATGAGCAGTTCTTC. It encodes CASSWWGRYNEQFF.

This clonotype was seen at least ten times. The J gene is TRBJ1-2, the V gene TRBV24-1, with 12 bases aligning to TRBD1. The CDR3 covers 15 residues. Germline V gives CDR1 KGHDR, CDR2 SFDVKD. The V gene end was trimmed by 4 bases and the J gene end by 7 bases; junction bases not matched to a gene: 6. The CDR3 coding sequence is TGTGCCACCAGTGAGGGACAGGGGGCTATCTCTGGCTACACCTTC. Translating it yields CATSEGQGAISGYTF.

The sample holds a few counts of this clonotype. The chain employs TRBV6-4 and TRBJ2-3; 8 bases map to TRBD2. The CDR3 consists of 16 residues. V shed 3 bases and J 2 bases; nucleotides not matched to a gene: 7. The germline V gene has CDR1 MRHNA and CDR2 SNTAGT. The CDR3 DNA is TGTGCCAGCAGTGATTCTTTGCGGGGGGACACAGATACGCAGTATTTT. Residues: CASSDSLRGDTDTQYF.